This is a list of T cell receptor beta chains from one sample in a study of identical twins. In TCRdb, the 5' RACE reads were re-called with MiXCR into one record per CDR3 protein. Seen here are about 470,000 distinct CDR3 sequences, 20% to 25% observed once, and the top ten hold roughly 2.8%. These sequences were also reported in another study, on T cells expressing NK-cell markers.

The specimen sequenced was CD4+ T cells sorted from blood. These receptors were collected from a woman between 18 and 29 years old in good health. The CDR3 runs from the conserved cysteine through the conserved F or W. Each record gives: V gene, D gene, CDR3 protein. A D gene is named only where the DNA matches it firmly.

>TRBV6-2/TRBV6-3|NA
CASSYSSGVAQYF
>TRBV15|TRBD2
CATSRGGLAGIYEQYF
>TRBV24-1|TRBD2
CATSDSPGTSGGYNEQFF
>TRBV5-1|NA
CASSLWDSPTWGSYNEQFF
>TRBV11-3|NA
CASRSATVDEQFF
>TRBV5-1|TRBD1
CASSFVGGLGEQFF
>TRBV10-2|TRBD1
CASRDRGYGYTF
>TRBV5-5|NA
CASSFIGTEAFF
>TRBV6-1|NA
CASTETGVNSVYEQYF
>TRBV7-9|NA
CASSFGLENTEAFF
>TRBV12-3/TRBV12-4|NA
CASSLRESSGTQYF
>TRBV7-9|NA
CASSFGFVETQYF
>TRBV6-1|NA
CASRPGPRNTEAFF
>TRBV3-1|NA
CASSHGIRSYNEQFF
>TRBV24-1|TRBD2
CATSDPTSGNNEQFF
>TRBV20-1|NA
CSARSPGPNMHNEQFF
>TRBV5-1|TRBD1
CASRPGQGMLEQYF
>TRBV24-1|TRBD2
CATSDPSGRGTDTQYF
>TRBV6-5|NA
CASSFDRTNTQYF
>TRBV29-1|NA
CSVRTYTQYF
>TRBV9|NA
CASSRDREQYF
>TRBV6-5|NA
CASSYSIPRGGYEQYF
>TRBV7-2|NA
CASSSTRTGFEQFF
>TRBV20-1|NA
CSAREGTTYEQYF
>TRBV5-5|NA
CASSPHVGYEQYF
>TRBV5-1|NA
CASSLVADSYNEQFF
>TRBV20-1|TRBD2
CSAKAGGGDTQYF
>TRBV2|NA
CASSENPSERFF
>TRBV5-4|NA
CASSSGLEVSTGELFF
>TRBV27|NA
CASSSAASNYGYTF
>TRBV5-1|NA
CASSLSSTDTQYF
>TRBV2|NA
CASSIADSGANVLTF
>TRBV18|NA
CASSTVSYEQYF
>TRBV29-1|TRBD2
CSVEPTSGKDNEQFF
>TRBV29-1|TRBD2
CSVEGGRAADTQYF
>TRBV6-2/TRBV6-3|TRBD2
CASSYFGSRGAGELFF
>TRBV10-3|NA
CAISEIRFPGVMAGYTF
>TRBV29-1|NA
CSARSLAPEQYF
>TRBV20-1|NA
CSGSPNTEAFF
>TRBV6-1|TRBD2
CASRPGLAGEGEQFF
>TRBV10-3|NA
CAISESGGTGYSYNEQFF
>TRBV20-1|TRBD1
CSAQAGTGGHVNEQFF